This T cell receptor (beta chain) was sequenced in a study of blood T cell repertoires in COVID-19 (dated by TCRdb to about 2020). Context from the whole study: Samples covering the acute and convalescent phases of COVID-19 were provided by collaborators in the United States, Italy and Spain. The prospective study material was composed of cDNA or gDNA derived from T cells, B-cell-depleted T cells, or PBMCs. Subjects who had been exposed to COVID-19, were actively infected with it, or had recovered from it provided the deeply sampled blood TCRbeta repertoires that made up the dataset. A freely available public database, intended as a resource for researchers studying the immune response to SARS-CoV-2, is where the repertoires were released. The samples were drawn from the first 160 participants of the ongoing ImmuneRACE study and from some 1,300 subjects provided by 6 global collaborators. Sample metadata almost always included a de-identified subject ID, COVID-19 status, age in years and sex. Where HLA class I and class II types were available, the types were taken from metadata supplied by the sample provider, not from assay-based typing. Results the study describes overall, beyond this receptor: The quantity of clinical and demographic metadata differed by source and by participant and was supplied without curation.

CDR1 SGHTS and CDR2 YDEGEE are derived from the germline V gene. The CDR3 contains 20 residues, cysteine and phenylalanine counted. The read is trimmed to its CDR3 DNA, 60 bases read in frame from base 1. V loses 1 base at its end and J loses 0 bases; junction bases beyond the gene matches: 15. TCRbeta CDR3 regions were amplified from genomic DNA using the immunoSEQ Assay, a bias-controlled multiplex PCR. The published analysis was carried out like this. Nucleated cell counts per sample were estimated from amplification of reference gene primers within the assay. Sequence reads were collapsed and filtered to measure the absolute abundance of every unique TCRbeta CDR3 rearrangement. For each sample, productive Simpson clonality was calculated as the square root of Simpson's diversity index across productive rearrangements. TCRdb took over this immuneACCESS table, retaining in-frame rearrangements with V and J assigned. Such tables are incomplete; in checked studies, under half of the missing clones stem from an unresolved V gene, and the remainder is unexplained. The D gene and trimming were derived from the DNA, and the V and J assignments and clone size from that table. The sample records 540,000 or so clones, approximately 88% of which are singletons. Under 8.5% of the sample rests with the top ten.

Regarding this clone: What antigen it recognizes has not been identified. No base-level quality is on record; no much larger clone is a single base apart.

One collaborating source in Seattle enrolled patients during active infection and followed them longitudinally through the course of disease. The collaborating institutions used their own protocols to collect whole blood in K2EDTA tubes. For TCRbeta analysis, collaborators shipped samples as frozen whole blood, isolated PBMCs, or DNA extracted from either of those sample types. This clonotype was sampled from a woman between 50 and 59 years old with COVID-19, enrolled during active disease. The chain is encoded by TRBV5-8 joined to TRBJ2-5; 10 bases in between match TRBD2. Sequenced material: peripheral blood. This receptor carries the CDR3 CASSLLQGWASGGYQETQYF. The nucleotide sequence is TGTGCCAGCAGCTTGCTTCAGGGGTGGGCTAGCGGGGGCTACCAAGAGACCCAGTACTTC.